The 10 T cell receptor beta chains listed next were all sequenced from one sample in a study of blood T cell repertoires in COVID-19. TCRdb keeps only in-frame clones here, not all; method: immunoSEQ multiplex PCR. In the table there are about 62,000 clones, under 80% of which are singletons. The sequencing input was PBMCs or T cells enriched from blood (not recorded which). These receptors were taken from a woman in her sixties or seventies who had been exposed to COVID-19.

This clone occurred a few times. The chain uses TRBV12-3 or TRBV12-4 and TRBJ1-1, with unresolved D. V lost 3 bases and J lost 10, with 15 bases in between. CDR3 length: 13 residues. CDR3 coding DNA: TGTGCCAGCAGTTTGGCAGGAGGACTCGGAGCTTTCTTT. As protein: CASSLAGGLGAFF.

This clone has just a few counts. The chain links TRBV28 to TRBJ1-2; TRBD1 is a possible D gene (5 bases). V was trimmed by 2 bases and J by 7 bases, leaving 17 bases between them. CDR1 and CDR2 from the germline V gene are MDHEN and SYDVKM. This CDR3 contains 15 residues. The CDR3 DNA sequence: TGTGCCAGCAGTTTAAGTGCCGTGGGGGGGGTTGGCTACACCTTC. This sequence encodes CASSLSAVGGVGYTF.

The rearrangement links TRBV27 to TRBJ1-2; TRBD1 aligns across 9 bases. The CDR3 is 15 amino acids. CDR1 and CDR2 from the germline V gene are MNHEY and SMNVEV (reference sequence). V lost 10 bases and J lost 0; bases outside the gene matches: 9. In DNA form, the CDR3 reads TGTGCCAATTCCGACAGGGGGGCTTCTAACTATGGCTACACCTTC. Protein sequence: CANSDRGASNYGYTF.

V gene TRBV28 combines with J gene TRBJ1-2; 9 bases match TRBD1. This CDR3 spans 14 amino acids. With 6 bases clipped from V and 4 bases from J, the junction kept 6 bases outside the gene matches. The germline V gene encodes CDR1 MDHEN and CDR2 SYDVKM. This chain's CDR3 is CASRPTTGGYGYTF. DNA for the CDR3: TGTGCCAGCAGGCCTACGACAGGGGGCTATGGCTACACCTTC.

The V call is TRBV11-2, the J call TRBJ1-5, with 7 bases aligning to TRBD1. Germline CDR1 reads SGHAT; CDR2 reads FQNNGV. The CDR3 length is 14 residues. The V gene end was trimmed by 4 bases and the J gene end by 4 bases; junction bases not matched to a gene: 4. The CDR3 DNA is TGTGCCAGCAGCTCGGACAGGTCTAATCAGCCCCAGCATTTT. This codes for CASSSDRSNQPQHF.

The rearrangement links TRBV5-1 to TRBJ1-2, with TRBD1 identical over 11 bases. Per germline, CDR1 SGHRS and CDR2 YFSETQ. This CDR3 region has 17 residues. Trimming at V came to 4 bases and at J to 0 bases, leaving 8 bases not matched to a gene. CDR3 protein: CASSPGTGGRTNYGYTF. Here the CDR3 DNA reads TGCGCCAGCAGCCCCGGGACAGGGGGAAGGACTAACTATGGCTACACCTTC.

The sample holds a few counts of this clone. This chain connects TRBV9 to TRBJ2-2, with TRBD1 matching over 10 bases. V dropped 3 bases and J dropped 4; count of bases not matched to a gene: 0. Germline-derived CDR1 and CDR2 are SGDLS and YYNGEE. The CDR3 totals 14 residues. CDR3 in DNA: TGTGCCAGCAGCGGGACAGGGGGCACCGGGGAGCTGTTTTTT. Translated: CASSGTGGTGELFF.

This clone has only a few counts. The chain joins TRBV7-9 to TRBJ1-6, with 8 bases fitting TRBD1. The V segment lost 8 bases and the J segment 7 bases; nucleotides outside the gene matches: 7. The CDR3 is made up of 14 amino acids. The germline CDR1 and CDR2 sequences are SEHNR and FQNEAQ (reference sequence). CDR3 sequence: CASRQTGANSPLHF. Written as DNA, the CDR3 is TGTGCCAGCCGACAGACAGGGGCCAATTCACCCCTCCACTTT. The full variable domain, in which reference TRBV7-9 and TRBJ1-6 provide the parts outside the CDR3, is DTGVSQNPRHKITKRGQNVTFRCDPISEHNRLYWYRQTLGQGPEFLTYFQNEAQLEKSRLLSDRFSAERPKGSFSTLEIQRTEQGDSAMYLCASRQTGANSPLHFGNGTRLTVT.

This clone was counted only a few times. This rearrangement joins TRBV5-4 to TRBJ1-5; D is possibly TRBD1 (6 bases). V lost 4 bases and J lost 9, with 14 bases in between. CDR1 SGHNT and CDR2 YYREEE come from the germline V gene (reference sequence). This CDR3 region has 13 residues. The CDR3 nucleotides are TGTGCCAGCAGCCGCAAGGGGGACCCGCCCCAGCATTTT. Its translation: CASSRKGDPPQHF.

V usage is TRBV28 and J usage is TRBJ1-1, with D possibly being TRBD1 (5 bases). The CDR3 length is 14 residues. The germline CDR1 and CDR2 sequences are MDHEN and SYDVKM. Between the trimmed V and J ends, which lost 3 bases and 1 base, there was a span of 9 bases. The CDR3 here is CASSFSRGNTEAFF. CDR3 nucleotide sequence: TGTGCCAGCAGTTTTTCTAGGGGGAACACTGAAGCTTTCTTT.